The T cell receptor beta chain described here comes from a study of control samples from healthy donors and cancer patients (dated by TCRdb to 2019 to 2021). As encoded in the germline V gene, CDR1 is SGHTA while CDR2 is FQGNSA. From its cysteine to its phenylalanine, the CDR3 spans 14 amino acids. Of all the DNA, just the CDR3 is kept, 42 bases in frame from base 1. Trimming takes 3 bases off V and 8 bases off J; junction bases not matched to a gene: 8. As for this clone: The antigen it binds to is not known. The input lacks base qualities; no much larger clone sits a single base away.

The library was produced with the immunoSEQ multiplex PCR assay. TCRdb mirrors the immuneACCESS table, restricted to in-frame sequences. Some clones are absent from its copies; in checked studies, under half trace to an unresolved V gene, and the reason for the others is unknown. This sample comprises about 85,000 clones, 85% to 90% of them detected only once. The top ten hold 7.5% to 9% of the sample. The sequence came from a woman in her fifties or sixties in good health. The sample comprised blood. The V and J segments used are TRBV7-2 and TRBJ2-3, with TRBD2 matching 7 junction bases. The CDR3 region: CASSLGSSSGTQYF. DNA sequence: TGTGCCAGCAGCTTGGGCTCCTCTAGCGGTACGCAGTATTTT.